The clone carrying this TCR beta chain was found once. At the DNA level, this CDR3 is encoded by other sequences in the same sample as well. In the original processing: Estimation of nucleated cell counts was performed using reference gene primer amplification. The repertoire was sequenced with immunoSEQ multiplex PCR; TCRdb's copy has only in-frame clones and lacks some. The DNA was the basis for D and trimming; V, J and clone size are from that table. The sample shows 110,000 to 150,000 clones, roughly 80% of them seen only once. This specimen comes from a study of blood T cell repertoires in COVID-19. CDR3 length equals 13 residues. Germline CDR1 and CDR2: SGHRS and YFSETQ. The V segment lost 2 bases and the J segment 6 bases; nucleotides outside the gene matches: 3. Recruitment covered roughly 22 US areas and drew participants whose ages spanned roughly 18 to 100 years. Each exposed participant met a COVID-19 case in the 2 weeks preceding study entry.

V gene TRBV5-1 combines with J gene TRBJ1-2; 8 bases map to TRBD1. The sequence was obtained from a woman between 18 and 30 years old who had been exposed to COVID-19. Sequencing was performed on PBMCs or T cells enriched from blood (not recorded which). CDR3 coding DNA: TGCGCCAGCAGCTTAGCAGGGGGCGATGGCTACACCTTC. Translation gives CASSLAGGDGYTF.